These 23 T cell receptor beta chains came from one sample sequenced in a study of T cell responses to AZD1222 COVID-19 vaccine. Assay used: immunoSEQ multiplex PCR; TCRdb lists only in-frame clones, some missing. The table lists some 120,000 clones, 89% of them singletons. The sequences come from peripheral blood, collected on day 0 of AZD1222 vaccination. The source of these receptors is an adult in good health.

The chain is built from TRBV3-1 (or the pseudogene TRBV3-2) and TRBJ1-2; the match to TRBD1 covers 11 bases. CDR3 length: 12 amino acids. Germline-derived CDR1 and CDR2 are LGHDT and YNNKEL (reference sequence). Trimming removed 6 bases from V and 12 bases from J; junction bases left unmatched: 6. The CDR3 nucleotides read TGTGCCAGCAGAAGGACAGGGGGCATAAACACCTTC. Its translation: CASRRTGGINTF.

The J gene is TRBJ2-2, the V gene TRBV28, with TRBD1 matching over 8 bases. The CDR3 is 17 residues long. Germline CDR1 MDHEN, CDR2 SYDVKM. The V gene end was trimmed by 3 bases and the J gene end by 1 base; junction bases not matched to a gene: 7. The DNA for the CDR3 is TGTGCCAGCAGTTTCCCTGGACAGGGATTGAACACCGGGGAGCTGTTTTTT. It codes for CASSFPGQGLNTGELFF.

This clone was recorded once. The CDR3 sequence is CATGSTAKNIQYF. In DNA, the CDR3 is TGTGCCACAGGGTCAACGGCCAAAAACATTCAGTACTTC. This chain connects TRBV2 to TRBJ2-4; maybe TRBD1 (5 bases). The CDR3 runs to 13 residues. V was trimmed by 10 bases and J by 1 base, leaving 11 bases between them. Germline CDR1 and CDR2: SNHLY and FYNNEI. Looking up the rest from reference TRBV2 and TRBJ2-4 gives the full variable domain: EPEVTQTPSHQVTQMGQEVILRCVPISNHLYFYWYRQILGQKVEFLVSFYNNEISEKSEIFDDQFSVERPDGSNFTLKIRSTKLEDSAMYFCATGSTAKNIQYFGAGTRLSVL.

This chain joins TRBV18 and TRBJ2-1; 10 bases are a match to TRBD2. J lost 4 bases, V lost 2 bases, and 8 bases had no gene match. The CDR3 totals 17 residues. The germline V gene has CDR1 KGHSH and CDR2 LQKENI. In DNA, the CDR3 is TGTGCCAGCTCACCAAGAACTAGCGGGGAGGAATACAATGAGCAGTTCTTC. It specifies CASSPRTSGEEYNEQFF.

The rearrangement links TRBV20-1 to TRBJ2-3; D may be TRBD1 (5 bases). The CDR3 loop spans 16 amino acids. Per germline, CDR1 DFQATT and CDR2 SNEGSKA (reference sequence). The ends were cut back, 3 bases at V and 9 bases at J, with 25 bases in the middle. The CDR3 spells CSASWVRALQGLTQYF. CDR3 in DNA: TGCAGTGCTAGTTGGGTCAGGGCCCTCCAAGGTTTGACGCAGTATTTT.

This clone appeared a single time. The genes are TRBV29-1 and TRBJ2-1, with D perhaps matching TRBD2 (5 bases). The CDR3 is made up of 13 amino acids. V was clipped by 5 bases and J by 1 base, with 9 bases between them. CDR1 and CDR2 (germline): SQVTM, ANQGSEA. The CDR3 sequence is CSVMLASYNEQFF. The CDR3 DNA sequence: TGCAGCGTTATGCTAGCTTCCTACAATGAGCAGTTCTTC.

The chain has TRBV10-1 and TRBJ2-7; the match to TRBD2 covers 14 bases. CDR1 WNHNN and CDR2 SYGVQD come from the germline V gene (reference sequence). The V gene end was trimmed by 3 bases and the J gene end by 5 bases; junction bases not matched to a gene: 3. The CDR3 contains 15 residues. The CDR3 sequence: CASSDGTSGRHEQYF. The CDR3 DNA is TGCGCCAGCAGTGATGGGACTAGCGGGAGACACGAGCAGTACTTC.

The V and J genes are TRBV29-1 and TRBJ2-1; 10 bases line up with TRBD2. Germline CDR1 is SQVTM and CDR2 is ANQGSEA. The CDR3 is made up of 15 amino acids. V shed 4 bases and J 7 bases; nucleotides not matched to a gene: 10. The DNA for the CDR3 is TGCAGCGTTGTGGCTAGCGGGAGCCTATCGAATGAGCAGTTCTTC. It encodes CSVVASGSLSNEQFF.

V and J are TRBV19 and TRBJ1-3; D not resolved. From germline, CDR1 is LNHDA and CDR2 SQIVND (reference sequence). There are 14 residues in the CDR3. V was trimmed by 5 bases and J by 4 bases, leaving 12 bases between them. CDR3 bases: TGTGCCAGTAGTGTTGGGAGTTTGGGAAACACCATATATTTT. It translates to CASSVGSLGNTIYF.

The sample holds a few counts of this clone. The chain joins TRBV7-2 to TRBJ1-2, with D perhaps TRBD1 (6 bases). The germline V gene has CDR1 SGHTA and CDR2 FQGNSA. Trimming took off 3 bases at V and 1 base at J, with 6 bases between the two ends. CDR3 length: 13 residues. CDR3: CASSLDSNYGYTF. In nucleotides, the CDR3 is TGTGCCAGCAGCTTGGACAGTAACTATGGCTACACCTTC.

The rearrangement links TRBV24-1 to TRBJ2-3; a possible D gene is TRBD2 (6 bases). V lost 9 bases and J 5 bases, leaving 23 bases between the germline ends. Germline V gene sequence: CDR1 KGHDR, CDR2 SFDVKD. The CDR3 is 16 residues long. In DNA, the CDR3 is TGTGCCACCGCGAGTGGGAGGCTAGGAAGGGAAGATACGCAGTATTTT. Its translation is CATASGRLGREDTQYF.

The chain has TRBV7-2 and TRBJ2-3, with 16 bases identical to TRBD2. The CDR3 consists of 16 residues. The junction had 9 bases not matched to a gene; V was cut back by 1 base and J by 14 bases. The germline V gene encodes CDR1 SGHTA and CDR2 FQGNSA. The CDR3 DNA is TGTGCCAGCAGCTTAGGAGGGACTAGCGGGAGGGCTCCGGCGTATTTT. Its protein is CASSLGGTSGRAPAYF.

This clone was seen a handful of times. The V gene is TRBV7-2, the J gene TRBJ1-2; no reliable D call. Trimming stripped 4 bases from V and 8 bases from J, with 14 bases between. The CDR3 is 13 amino acids. Germline CDR1 SGHTA, CDR2 FQGNSA. Here the CDR3 DNA reads TGTGCCAGCAGCTCAGCCCGAGTCGGGGGCTACACCTTC. Protein sequence: CASSSARVGGYTF.

The chain carries TRBV6-5 and TRBJ2-7; tentative D call: TRBD2 (7 bases). This CDR3 has 15 amino acids. Germline V gives CDR1 MNHEY, CDR2 SVGAGI. V shed 6 bases and J shed 4 bases, with 19 bases lying between them. The DNA of the CDR3 is TGTGCCAGCAGGGACAGATTGACTAGCAAGTACGAGCAGTACTTC. Amino acid sequence: CASRDRLTSKYEQYF.

The chain couples TRBV4-1 to TRBJ2-7; 8 bases map to TRBD2. From germline, CDR1 is MGHRA and CDR2 YSYEKL. The V gene end was trimmed by 0 bases and the J gene end by 4 bases; junction bases not matched to a gene: 5. The CDR3 is made up of 15 amino acids. CDR3 bases: TGCGCCAGCAGCCAAGATGGGCGGGAGGAATACGAGCAGTACTTC. As protein: CASSQDGREEYEQYF.

V is TRBV7-9 and J is TRBJ2-1; TRBD2 agrees at 7 bases. This CDR3 is built from 15 residues. Unmatched junction bases numbered 14, after V lost 7 bases and J lost 8 bases. Germline V lookup: CDR1 SEHNR, CDR2 FQNEAQ (reference sequence). The CDR3 protein is CASTSLVAGKDEQFF. CDR3 nucleotide sequence: TGTGCCAGCACCTCGTTGGTAGCGGGTAAAGATGAGCAGTTCTTC.

The chain joins TRBV9 to TRBJ2-4; 9 bases are shared with TRBD2. The CDR3 is 15 residues long. Germline V gene data show CDR1 as SGDLS and CDR2 as YYNGEE. J gave up 9 bases and V 3 bases, and 10 bases lay outside the gene matches. The CDR3: CASSGRSGSGAIQYF. CDR3 coding DNA: TGTGCCAGCAGCGGCCGTAGCGGGAGTGGTGCCATTCAGTACTTC.

The chain links TRBV6-1 to TRBJ2-7; no reliable D call. CDR3 length equals 12 residues. Trimming removed 5 bases from V and 7 bases from J, with 12 bases in between. Germline V gene sequence: CDR1 MNHNS, CDR2 SASEGT. The CDR3 reads CASSPVVGEQYF. The CDR3 DNA reads as TGTGCCAGCAGTCCCGTAGTGGGAGAGCAGTACTTC.

The rearrangement uses TRBV2 and TRBJ1-3; D is uncertain. This CDR3 contains 13 residues. Germline V CDR1 and CDR2: SNHLY, FYNNEI. V shed 4 bases and J shed 4 bases, with 8 bases lying between them. The DNA for the CDR3 is TGTGCCAGCAGTGCTTGGATGGGAAACACCATATATTTT. Its protein is CASSAWMGNTIYF.

The chain recombines TRBV3-1 (or the pseudogene TRBV3-2) with TRBJ2-1, with TRBD2 as a possible D gene (5 bases). Trimming removed 5 bases from V and 9 bases from J, with 26 bases in between. From germline, CDR1 is LGHDT and CDR2 YNNKEL (reference sequence). The CDR3 extends over 17 amino acids. Written as DNA, the CDR3 is TGTGCCAGCAGCTTAGAAGATTCCCGCCTTCCGGGATCTGAGCAGTTCTTC. It specifies CASSLEDSRLPGSEQFF.

This sequence joins TRBV29-1 and TRBJ2-7, with D hard to call. CDR1 and CDR2 from the germline V gene are SQVTM and ANQGSEA. V was shortened by 4 bases and J by 5 bases, with 6 bases between the two germline ends. The CDR3 runs to 10 residues. Written as DNA, the CDR3 is TGCAGCGTTGTTTCGGACGAGCAGTACTTC. Protein: CSVVSDEQYF.

The DNA for the CDR3 is TGTGCCAGCAGTTTAGTACTAGCGGGAGTCCACGAGCAGTACTTC. Its translation: CASSLVLAGVHEQYF. V gene TRBV28 combines with J gene TRBJ2-7, with 11 nucleotides matching TRBD2. The CDR3 contains 15 residues. V gave up 2 bases and J gave up 5 bases; unmatched junction bases: 5. The germline V gene encodes CDR1 MDHEN and CDR2 SYDVKM.

This sequence joins TRBV18 and TRBJ1-6, with TRBD1 matching 7 bases. The CDR3 is 20 residues long. V was clipped by 3 bases and J by 3 bases; unmatched bases: 17. Germline V CDR1 and CDR2: KGHSH, LQKENI. CDR3 sequence reads: CASSPTNHHRDRYYNSPLHF. DNA for the CDR3: TGTGCCAGCTCACCGACTAACCATCACCGGGACAGATACTATAATTCACCCCTCCACTTT.